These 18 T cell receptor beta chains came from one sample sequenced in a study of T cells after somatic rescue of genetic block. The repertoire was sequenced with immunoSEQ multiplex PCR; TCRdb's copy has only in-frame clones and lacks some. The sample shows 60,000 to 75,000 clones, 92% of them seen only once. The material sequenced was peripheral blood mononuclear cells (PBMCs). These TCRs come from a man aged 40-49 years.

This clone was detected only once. The CDR3 coding sequence is TGTGCCAGCAGCTTAGGACAGGGGGGTCTAAGCGAGCAGTACTTC. This gives the protein CASSLGQGGLSEQYF. The chain combines TRBV7-9 with TRBJ2-7, with 9 bases aligning to TRBD1. This CDR3 comprises 15 residues. Trimming cost V 1 base and J 6 bases; bases outside gene matches: 7. Germline V gene data show CDR1 as SEHNR and CDR2 as FQNEAQ (reference sequence).

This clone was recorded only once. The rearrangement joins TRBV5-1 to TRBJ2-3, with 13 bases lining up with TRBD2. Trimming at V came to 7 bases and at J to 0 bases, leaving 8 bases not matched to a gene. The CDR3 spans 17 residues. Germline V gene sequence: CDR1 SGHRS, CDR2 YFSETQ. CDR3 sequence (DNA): TGCGCCAGCGAACTAGCGGGAGGGTACCCTAGCACAGATACGCAGTATTTT. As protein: CASELAGGYPSTDTQYF. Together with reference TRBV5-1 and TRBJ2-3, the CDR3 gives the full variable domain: KAGVTQTPRYLIKTRGQQVTLSCSPISGHRSVSWYQQTPGQGLQFLFEYFSETQRNKGNFPGRFSGRQFSNSRSEMNVSTLELGDSALYLCASELAGGYPSTDTQYFGPGTRLTVL.

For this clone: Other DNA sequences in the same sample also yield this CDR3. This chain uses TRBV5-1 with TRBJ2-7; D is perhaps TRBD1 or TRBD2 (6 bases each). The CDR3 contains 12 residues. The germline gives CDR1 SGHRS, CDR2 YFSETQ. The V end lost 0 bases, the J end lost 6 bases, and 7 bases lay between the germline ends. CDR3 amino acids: CASSLAGAEQYF. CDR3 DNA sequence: TGCGCCAGCAGCTTGGCGGGGGCCGAGCAGTACTTC.

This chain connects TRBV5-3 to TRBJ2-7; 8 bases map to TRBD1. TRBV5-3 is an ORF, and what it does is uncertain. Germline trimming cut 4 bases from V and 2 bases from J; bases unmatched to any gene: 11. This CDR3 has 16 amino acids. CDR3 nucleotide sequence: TGTGCCAGAAGCCGGGTCGGGGGACAGGCGACCTACGAGCAGTACTTC. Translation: CARSRVGGQATYEQYF.

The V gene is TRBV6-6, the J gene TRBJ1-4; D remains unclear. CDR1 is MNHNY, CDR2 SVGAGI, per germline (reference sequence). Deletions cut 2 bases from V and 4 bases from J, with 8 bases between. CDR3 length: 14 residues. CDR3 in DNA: TGTGCCAGCAGTTACCTGATGGGTAATGAAAAACTGTTTTTT. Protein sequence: CASSYLMGNEKLFF.

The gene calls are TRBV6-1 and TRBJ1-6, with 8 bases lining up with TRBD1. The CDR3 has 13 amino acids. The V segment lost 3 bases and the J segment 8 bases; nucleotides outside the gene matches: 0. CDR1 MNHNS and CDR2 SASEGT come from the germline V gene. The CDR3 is CASSEGQDSPLHF. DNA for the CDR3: TGTGCCAGCAGTGAGGGACAGGATTCACCCCTCCACTTT.

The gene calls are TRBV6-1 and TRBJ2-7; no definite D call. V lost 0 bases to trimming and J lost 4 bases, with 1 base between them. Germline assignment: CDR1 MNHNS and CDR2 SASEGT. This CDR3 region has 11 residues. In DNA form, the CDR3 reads TGTGCCAGCAGTGAAGCGTACGAGCAGTACTTC. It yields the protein CASSEAYEQYF.

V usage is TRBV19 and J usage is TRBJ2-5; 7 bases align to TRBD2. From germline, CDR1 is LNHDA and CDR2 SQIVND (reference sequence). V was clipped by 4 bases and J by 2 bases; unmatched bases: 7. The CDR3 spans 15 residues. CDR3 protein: CASSKAMGGQETQYF. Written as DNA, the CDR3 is TGTGCCAGTAGTAAAGCCATGGGGGGGCAAGAGACCCAGTACTTC.

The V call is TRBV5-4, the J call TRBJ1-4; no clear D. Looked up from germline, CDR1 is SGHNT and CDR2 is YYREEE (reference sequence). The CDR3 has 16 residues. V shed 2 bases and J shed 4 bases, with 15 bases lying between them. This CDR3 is CASSFGVGNRNEKLFF. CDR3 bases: TGTGCCAGCAGCTTCGGGGTAGGGAACCGTAATGAAAAACTGTTTTTT.

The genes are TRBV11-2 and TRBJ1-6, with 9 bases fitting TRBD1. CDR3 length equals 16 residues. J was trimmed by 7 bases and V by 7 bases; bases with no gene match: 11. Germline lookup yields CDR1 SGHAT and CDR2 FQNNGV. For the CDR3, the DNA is TGTGCCAGCAAACAGGGGGCGGCCTATACGAATTCACCCCTCCACTTT. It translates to CASKQGAAYTNSPLHF. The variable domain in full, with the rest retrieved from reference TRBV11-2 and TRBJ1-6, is EAGVAQSPRYKIIEKRQSVAFWCNPISGHATLYWYQQILGQGPKLLIQFQNNGVVDDSQLPKDRFSAERLKGVDSTLKIQPAKLEDSAVYLCASKQGAAYTNSPLHFGNGTRLTVT.

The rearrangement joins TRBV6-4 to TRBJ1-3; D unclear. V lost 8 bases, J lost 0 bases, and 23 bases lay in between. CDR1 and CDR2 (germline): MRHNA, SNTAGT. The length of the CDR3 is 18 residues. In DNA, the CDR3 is TGTGCCAGCCGCGGAGTTTTGCCTCTCTCTCTCTCTGGAAACACCATATATTTT. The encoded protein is CASRGVLPLSLSGNTIYF.

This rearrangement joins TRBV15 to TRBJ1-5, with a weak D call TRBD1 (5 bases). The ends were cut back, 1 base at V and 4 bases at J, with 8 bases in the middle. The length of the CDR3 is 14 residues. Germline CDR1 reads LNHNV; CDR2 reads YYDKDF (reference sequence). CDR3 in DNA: TGTGCCACCAGCAGAGGGAAGGGGAATCAGCCCCAGCATTTT. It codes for CATSRGKGNQPQHF.

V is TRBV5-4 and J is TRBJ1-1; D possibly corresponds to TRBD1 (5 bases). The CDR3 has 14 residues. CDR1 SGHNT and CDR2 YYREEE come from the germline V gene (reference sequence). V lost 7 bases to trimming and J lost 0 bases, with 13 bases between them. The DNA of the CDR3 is TGTGCCAGCGCCATGGGGGGTATGAACACTGAAGCTTTCTTT. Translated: CASAMGGMNTEAFF.

In DNA form, the CDR3 reads TGTGCCAGCAAAGGAAATAATTCACCCCTCCACTTT. Translated: CASKGNNSPLHF. The chain has TRBV6-5 and TRBJ1-6; D call uncertain. The CDR3 consists of 12 residues. Germline loops: CDR1 MNHEY, CDR2 SVGAGI. Trimming stripped 7 bases from V and 5 bases from J, with 6 bases between.

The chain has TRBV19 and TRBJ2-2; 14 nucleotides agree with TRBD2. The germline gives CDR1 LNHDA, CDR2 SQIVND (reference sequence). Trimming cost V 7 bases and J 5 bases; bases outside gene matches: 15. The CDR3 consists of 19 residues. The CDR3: CASKHPGTSGSGATGELFF. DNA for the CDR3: TGTGCCAGTAAACACCCCGGGACTAGCGGGAGTGGGGCTACCGGGGAGCTGTTTTTT.

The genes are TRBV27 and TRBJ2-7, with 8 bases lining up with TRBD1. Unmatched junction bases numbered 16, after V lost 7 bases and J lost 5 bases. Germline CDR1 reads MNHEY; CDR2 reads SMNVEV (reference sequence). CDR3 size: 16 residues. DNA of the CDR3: TGTGCCAGCAACCCCCTGCCGGGACAGGTCCTCCACGAGCAGTACTTC. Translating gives CASNPLPGQVLHEQYF.

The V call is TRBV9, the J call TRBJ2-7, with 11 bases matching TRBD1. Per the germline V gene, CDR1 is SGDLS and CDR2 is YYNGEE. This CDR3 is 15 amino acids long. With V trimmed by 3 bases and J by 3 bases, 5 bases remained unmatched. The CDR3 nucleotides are TGTGCCAGCAGCGAAACCGGGACAGGGGGCTACGAGCAGTACTTC. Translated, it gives CASSETGTGGYEQYF. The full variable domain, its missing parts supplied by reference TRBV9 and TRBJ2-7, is DSGVTQTPKHLITATGQRVTLRCSPRSGDLSVYWYQQSLDQGLQFLIQYYNGEERAKGNILERFSAQQFPDLHSELNLSSLELGDSALYFCASSETGTGGYEQYFGPGTRLTVT.

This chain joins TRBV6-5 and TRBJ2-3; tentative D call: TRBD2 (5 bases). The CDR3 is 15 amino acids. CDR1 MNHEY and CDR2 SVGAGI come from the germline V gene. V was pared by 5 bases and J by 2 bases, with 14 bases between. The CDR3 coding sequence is TGTGCCAGCAGTCCCTCTGCAGCGGACACAGATACGCAGTATTTT. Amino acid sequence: CASSPSAADTDTQYF.